These T cell receptor beta chains were read from a single sample in a study of T cells after yellow fever vaccination. TCRdb re-derived calls from the 5' RACE reads in MiXCR, one entry per CDR3 protein. This table holds 300,000 to 400,000 distinct CDR3 sequences, approximately 6% found once. Source: PBMCs, taken 5 days after the yellow fever booster vaccination. The receptors here all came from a man aged 30 to 45 who received the YFV17D yellow fever vaccine. Each CDR3 is given with its conserved first and last residue. Each record gives: D gene, J gene, V gene, clone size, CDR3 protein, CDR3 DNA. A D gene is named only where the DNA matches it firmly. Some rows mark clone size as missing; the rest say once, few, many or name a class of expanded clone.

d_call: .; j_call: TRBJ2-2; v_call: TRBV5-1; clone_size: many; cdr3_aa: CASSLAQGSGELFF; cdr3_nt: TGCGCCAGCAGCTTGGCACAGGGTTCCGGGGAGCTGTTTTTT
d_call: .; j_call: TRBJ2-3; v_call: TRBV20-1; clone_size: .; cdr3_aa: CSARGSPTDTQYF; cdr3_nt: TGCAGTGCTAGGGGGTCCCCCACAGATACGCAGTATTTT
d_call: .; j_call: TRBJ2-1; v_call: TRBV27; clone_size: many; cdr3_aa: CASRKIGGPNEQFF; cdr3_nt: TGTGCCAGCAGAAAAATTGGGGGACCTAATGAGCAGTTCTTC
d_call: .; j_call: TRBJ2-2; v_call: TRBV18; clone_size: few; cdr3_aa: CASSPPNGRNTGELFF; cdr3_nt: TGTGCCAGCTCACCCCCTAACGGGAGGAACACCGGGGAGCTGTTTTTT
d_call: .; j_call: TRBJ2-5; v_call: TRBV28; clone_size: few; cdr3_aa: CASSLSVLETQYF; cdr3_nt: TGTGCCAGCAGTTTATCGGTCTTGGAGACCCAGTACTTC
d_call: .; j_call: TRBJ2-2; v_call: TRBV7-2; clone_size: .; cdr3_aa: CASRKGEVSTGELFF; cdr3_nt: TGTGCCAGCAGAAAGGGGGAAGTCAGCACCGGGGAGCTGTTTTTT
d_call: .; j_call: TRBJ2-7; v_call: TRBV7-9; clone_size: .; cdr3_aa: CASSPGPLDEQYF; cdr3_nt: TGTGCCAGCAGCCCGGGCCCACTTGACGAGCAGTACTTC
d_call: TRBD2; j_call: TRBJ2-1; v_call: TRBV7-2; clone_size: many; cdr3_aa: CASSFEVAGVPEQFF; cdr3_nt: TGTGCCAGCAGCTTTGAGGTAGCGGGAGTTCCTGAGCAGTTCTTC
d_call: .; j_call: TRBJ2-1; v_call: TRBV7-3; clone_size: few; cdr3_aa: CASSSSGPWNEQFF; cdr3_nt: TGTGCCAGCAGCTCATCGGGCCCATGGAATGAGCAGTTCTTC
d_call: .; j_call: TRBJ2-7; v_call: TRBV28; clone_size: few; cdr3_aa: CASRTQGGGEQYF; cdr3_nt: TGTGCCAGCAGAACCCAGGGGGGGGGCGAGCAGTACTTC
d_call: .; j_call: TRBJ2-5; v_call: TRBV12-3/TRBV12-4; clone_size: many; cdr3_aa: CASRAGFQETQYF; cdr3_nt: TGTGCCAGCAGGGCTGGGTTCCAAGAGACCCAGTACTTC
d_call: .; j_call: TRBJ2-1; v_call: TRBV20-1; clone_size: few; cdr3_aa: CSARDGARSSYNEQFF; cdr3_nt: TGCAGTGCTAGAGATGGGGCTAGGAGCTCCTACAATGAGCAGTTCTTC
d_call: .; j_call: TRBJ1-3; v_call: TRBV28; clone_size: .; cdr3_aa: CASRWGPTGNTIYF; cdr3_nt: TGTGCCAGCAGATGGGGACCGACAGGAAACACCATATATTTT
d_call: TRBD1; j_call: TRBJ1-1; v_call: TRBV5-5; clone_size: few; cdr3_aa: CASSLATGFITEAFF; cdr3_nt: TGTGCCAGCAGCTTGGCGACAGGGTTTATTACTGAAGCTTTCTTT
d_call: TRBD1; j_call: TRBJ2-5; v_call: TRBV12-3/TRBV12-4; clone_size: many; cdr3_aa: CASSLIGQGAETQYF; cdr3_nt: TGTGCCAGCAGTCTAATAGGACAGGGCGCAGAGACCCAGTACTTC
d_call: TRBD2; j_call: TRBJ2-1; v_call: TRBV10-3; clone_size: .; cdr3_aa: CAISDSGGQAGNEQFF; cdr3_nt: TGTGCCATCAGTGATTCGGGAGGACAAGCTGGCAATGAGCAGTTCTTC
d_call: TRBD2; j_call: TRBJ2-5; v_call: TRBV29-1; clone_size: few; cdr3_aa: CSIAGVVKTQYF; cdr3_nt: TGCAGTATTGCGGGAGTGGTAAAGACCCAGTACTTC
d_call: .; j_call: TRBJ2-5; v_call: TRBV5-1; clone_size: many; cdr3_aa: CASSALGETQYF; cdr3_nt: TGCGCCAGCAGCGCCCTAGGGGAGACCCAGTACTTC
d_call: .; j_call: TRBJ2-7; v_call: TRBV18; clone_size: many; cdr3_aa: CASSREGPTYEQYF; cdr3_nt: TGTGCCAGCTCACGCGAAGGACCGACCTACGAGCAGTACTTC
d_call: TRBD2; j_call: TRBJ2-2; v_call: TRBV29-1; clone_size: many; cdr3_aa: CSVAGGYTGELFF; cdr3_nt: TGCAGCGTTGCGGGGGGGTACACCGGGGAGCTGTTTTTT
d_call: .; j_call: TRBJ2-1; v_call: TRBV7-3; clone_size: many; cdr3_aa: CASSFDRDNEQFF; cdr3_nt: TGCGCCAGCAGCTTTGACCGGGACAATGAGCAGTTCTTC
d_call: .; j_call: TRBJ2-1; v_call: TRBV12-3/TRBV12-4; clone_size: many; cdr3_aa: CASSPDSIPYNEQFF; cdr3_nt: TGTGCCAGCAGTCCCGACTCAATCCCTTACAATGAGCAGTTCTTC
d_call: .; j_call: TRBJ2-5; v_call: TRBV5-1; clone_size: .; cdr3_aa: CASSLEGQGLWETQYF; cdr3_nt: TGCGCCAGCAGCTTGGAAGGTCAGGGGCTTTGGGAGACCCAGTACTTC
d_call: .; j_call: TRBJ2-7; v_call: TRBV4-2; clone_size: few; cdr3_aa: CASSQVLPNYEQYF; cdr3_nt: TGTGCCAGCAGCCAAGTGTTGCCTAACTACGAGCAGTACTTC
d_call: .; j_call: TRBJ2-7; v_call: TRBV20-1; clone_size: few; cdr3_aa: CSVGRKLAPYEQYF; cdr3_nt: TGCAGTGTCGGACGCAAACTAGCCCCCTACGAGCAGTACTTC
d_call: TRBD2; j_call: TRBJ2-7; v_call: TRBV10-3; clone_size: few; cdr3_aa: CASYTSGIKYF; cdr3_nt: TGTGCCAGCTATACTAGCGGGATTAAGTACTTC
d_call: .; j_call: TRBJ2-7; v_call: TRBV20-1; clone_size: few; cdr3_aa: CSAEQGYEQYF; cdr3_nt: TGCAGTGCTGAACAGGGTTACGAGCAGTACTTC
d_call: .; j_call: TRBJ2-7; v_call: TRBV7-2; clone_size: many; cdr3_aa: CASSPASDKTYEQYF; cdr3_nt: TGTGCCAGCAGCCCCGCCTCCGACAAGACCTACGAGCAGTACTTC